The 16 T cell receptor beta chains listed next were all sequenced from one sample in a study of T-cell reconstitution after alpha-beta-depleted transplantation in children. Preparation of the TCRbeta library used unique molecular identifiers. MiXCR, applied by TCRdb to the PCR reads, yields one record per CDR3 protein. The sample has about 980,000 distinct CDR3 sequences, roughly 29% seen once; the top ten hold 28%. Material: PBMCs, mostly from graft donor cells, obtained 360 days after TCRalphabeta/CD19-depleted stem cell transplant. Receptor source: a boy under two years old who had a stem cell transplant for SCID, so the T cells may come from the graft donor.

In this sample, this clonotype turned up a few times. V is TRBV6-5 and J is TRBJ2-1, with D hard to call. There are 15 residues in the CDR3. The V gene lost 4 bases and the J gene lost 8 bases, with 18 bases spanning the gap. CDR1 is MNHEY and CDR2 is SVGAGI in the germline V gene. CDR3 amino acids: CASSFTVMMIHEQFF. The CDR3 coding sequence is TGTGCCAGCAGTTTTACGGTAATGATGATTCATGAGCAGTTCTTC.

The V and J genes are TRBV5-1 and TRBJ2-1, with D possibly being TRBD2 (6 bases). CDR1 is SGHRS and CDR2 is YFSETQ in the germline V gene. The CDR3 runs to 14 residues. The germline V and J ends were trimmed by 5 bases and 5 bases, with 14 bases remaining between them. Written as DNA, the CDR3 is TGCGCCAGCAGGTTTGGAGGGGCAGACAATGAGCAGTTCTTC. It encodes CASRFGGADNEQFF.

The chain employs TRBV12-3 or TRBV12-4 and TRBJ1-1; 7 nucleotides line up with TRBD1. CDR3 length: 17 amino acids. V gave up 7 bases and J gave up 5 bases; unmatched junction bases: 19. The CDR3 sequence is CASTRTGTVGVWTEAFF. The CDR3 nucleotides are TGTGCCAGCACCCGAACCGGGACAGTGGGTGTCTGGACTGAAGCTTTCTTT.

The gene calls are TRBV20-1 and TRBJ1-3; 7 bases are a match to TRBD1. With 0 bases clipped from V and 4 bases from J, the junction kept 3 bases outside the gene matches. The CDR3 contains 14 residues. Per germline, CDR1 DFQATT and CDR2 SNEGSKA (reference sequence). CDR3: CSAREPGQGNTIYF. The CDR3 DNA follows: TGCAGTGCTAGAGAACCGGGACAGGGAAACACCATATATTTT.

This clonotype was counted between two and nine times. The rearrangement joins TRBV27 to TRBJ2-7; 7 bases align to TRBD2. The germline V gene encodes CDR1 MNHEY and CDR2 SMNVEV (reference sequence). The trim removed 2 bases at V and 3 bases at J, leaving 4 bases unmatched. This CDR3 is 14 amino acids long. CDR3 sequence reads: CASSLGGDGYEQYF. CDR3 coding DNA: TGTGCCAGCAGTTTAGGGGGGGATGGCTACGAGCAGTACTTC.

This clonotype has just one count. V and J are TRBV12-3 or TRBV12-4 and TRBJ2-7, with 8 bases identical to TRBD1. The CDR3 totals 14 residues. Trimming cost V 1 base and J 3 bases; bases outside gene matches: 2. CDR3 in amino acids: CASSLGRGHYEQYF. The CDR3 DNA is TGTGCCAGCAGTTTAGGCAGGGGGCACTACGAGCAGTACTTC.

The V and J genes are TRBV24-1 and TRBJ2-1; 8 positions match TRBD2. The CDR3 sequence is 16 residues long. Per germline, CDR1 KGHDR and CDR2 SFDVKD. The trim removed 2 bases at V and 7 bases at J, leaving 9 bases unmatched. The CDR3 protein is CATSDYGGGGRNEQFF. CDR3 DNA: TGTGCCACCAGTGATTATGGGGGCGGGGGGCGTAATGAGCAGTTCTTC.

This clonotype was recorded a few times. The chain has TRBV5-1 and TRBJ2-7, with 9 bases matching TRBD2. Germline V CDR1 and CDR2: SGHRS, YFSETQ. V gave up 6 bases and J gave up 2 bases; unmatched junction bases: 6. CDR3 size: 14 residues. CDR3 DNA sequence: TGCGCCAGCAACCCAGCGGGGGGCCCCTACGAGCAGTACTTC. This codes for CASNPAGGPYEQYF.

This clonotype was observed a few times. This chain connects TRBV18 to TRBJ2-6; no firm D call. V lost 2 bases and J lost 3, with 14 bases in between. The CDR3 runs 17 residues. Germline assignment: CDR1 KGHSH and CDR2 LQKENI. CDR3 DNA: TGTGCCAGCTCACCAAACTACAGAACATTTGGGGCCAACGTCCTGACTTTC. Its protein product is CASSPNYRTFGANVLTF.

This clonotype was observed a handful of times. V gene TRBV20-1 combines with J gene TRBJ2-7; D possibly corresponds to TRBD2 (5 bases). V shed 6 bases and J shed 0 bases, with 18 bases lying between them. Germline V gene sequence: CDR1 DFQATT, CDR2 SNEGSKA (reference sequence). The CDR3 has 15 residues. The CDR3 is CSARSSSGLSYEQYF. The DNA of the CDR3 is TGCAGTGCAAGGAGCTCCTCCGGACTCTCCTACGAGCAGTACTTC.

This CDR3 is CASSQEGQFYNEQFF. CDR3 coding DNA: TGCGCCAGCAGCCAAGAGGGGCAGTTCTACAATGAGCAGTTCTTC. This sequence joins TRBV4-3 and TRBJ2-1, with D perhaps matching TRBD1 (5 bases). From germline, CDR1 is LGHNA and CDR2 YSLEER. The CDR3 runs to 15 residues. Trimming took off 0 bases at V and 3 bases at J, with 9 bases between the two ends.

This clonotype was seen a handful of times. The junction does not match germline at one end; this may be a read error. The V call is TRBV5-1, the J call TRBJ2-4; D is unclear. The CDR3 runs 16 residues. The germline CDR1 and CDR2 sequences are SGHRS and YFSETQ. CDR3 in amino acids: CASRLGRSLAKNIQYF. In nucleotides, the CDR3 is TGCGCCAGCAGGTTGGGCCGATCACTAGCCAAAAACATTCAGTACTTC.

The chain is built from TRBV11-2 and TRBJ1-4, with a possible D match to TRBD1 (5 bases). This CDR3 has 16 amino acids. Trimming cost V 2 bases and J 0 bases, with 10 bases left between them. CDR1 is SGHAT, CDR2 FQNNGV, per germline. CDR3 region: CASSLNTGATNEKLFF. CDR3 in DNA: TGTGCCAGCAGCTTAAATACAGGAGCAACTAATGAAAAACTGTTTTTT.

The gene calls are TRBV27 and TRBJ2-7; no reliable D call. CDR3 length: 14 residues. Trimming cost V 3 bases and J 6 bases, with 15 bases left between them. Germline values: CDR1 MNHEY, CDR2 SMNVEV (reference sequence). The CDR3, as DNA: TGTGCCAGCAGTTTGACTCCGGGCGTAGGCGAGCAGTACTTC. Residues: CASSLTPGVGEQYF.

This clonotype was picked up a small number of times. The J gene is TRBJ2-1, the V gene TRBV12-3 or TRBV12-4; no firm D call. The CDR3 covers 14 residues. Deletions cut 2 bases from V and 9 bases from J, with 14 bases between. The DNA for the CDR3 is TGTGCCAGCAGTTTAAGGAATACCTGGGGTGAGCAGTTCTTC. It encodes CASSLRNTWGEQFF.

CDR3 region: CASSLAGGEAYEQYF. In DNA form, the CDR3 reads TGTGCCAGCAGCTTAGCTGGCGGGGAAGCCTACGAGCAGTACTTC. This chain uses TRBV7-2 with TRBJ2-7; D is possibly TRBD2 (6 bases). The germline V gene has CDR1 SGHTA and CDR2 FQGNSA. V was trimmed by 0 bases and J by 2 bases, leaving 11 bases between them. There are 15 residues in the CDR3.